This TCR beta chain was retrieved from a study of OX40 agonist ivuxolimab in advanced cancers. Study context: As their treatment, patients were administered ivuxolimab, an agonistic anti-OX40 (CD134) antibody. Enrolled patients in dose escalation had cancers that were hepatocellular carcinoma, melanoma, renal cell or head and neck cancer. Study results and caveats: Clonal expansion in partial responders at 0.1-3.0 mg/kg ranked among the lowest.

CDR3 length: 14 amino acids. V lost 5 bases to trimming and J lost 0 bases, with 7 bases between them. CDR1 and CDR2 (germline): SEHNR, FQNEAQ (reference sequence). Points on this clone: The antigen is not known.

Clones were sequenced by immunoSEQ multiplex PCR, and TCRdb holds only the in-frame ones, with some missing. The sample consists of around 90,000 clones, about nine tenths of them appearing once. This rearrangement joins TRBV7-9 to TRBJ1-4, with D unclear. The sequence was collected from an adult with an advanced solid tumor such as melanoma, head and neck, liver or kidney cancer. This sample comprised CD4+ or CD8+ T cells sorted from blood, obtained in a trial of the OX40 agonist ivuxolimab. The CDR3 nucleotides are TGTGCCAGCAGCCCAGGTACAACTAATGAAAAACTGTTTTTT. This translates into CASSPGTTNEKLFF.